The 29 T cell receptor beta chains below come from one sample, sequenced in a study of CD8+CD57+ T cells in acquired aplastic anemia. It was patients with CD8+CD57+ cell expansion by flow cytometry who were chosen for sequencing. Using genomic DNA as the template, TCR beta VDJ and CDR3 profiling was carried out. MiXCR, applied by TCRdb to the reads, yields one record per CDR3 protein. Of 150,000 to 200,000 distinct CDR3 sequences detected, around 50% appear once; the ten largest clones hold 13%. What was sequenced was sorted CD4+, CD8+, or CD8+CD57+ T cells (not recorded which) from PBMCs. Receptor source: a human donor with aplastic anemia.

The sample holds a few counts of this clonotype. The V call is TRBV7-6, the J call TRBJ2-7; TRBD2 matches at 13 bases. V gave up 3 bases and J gave up 4 bases; unmatched junction bases: 9. The CDR3 length is 17 residues. Germline V gene sequence: CDR1 SGHVS, CDR2 FNYEAQ. DNA of the CDR3: TGTGCCAGCAGCTTGGAACTGGGACTAGCGGGACGGTACGAGCAGTACTTC. This gives the protein CASSLELGLAGRYEQYF.

The chain recombines TRBV6-4 with TRBJ1-4; perhaps TRBD1 as D (5 bases). CDR1 and CDR2 (germline): MRHNA, SNTAGT. The CDR3 is made up of 17 amino acids. Trimming removed 4 bases at V and 2 bases at J, with 17 bases between. The CDR3 DNA reads as TGTGCCAGCAGTGTATTGTGGTCAGGGCTTACTAATGAAAAACTGTTTTTT. It codes for CASSVLWSGLTNEKLFF.

This chain links TRBV24-1 with TRBJ2-5; D gene unclear. This CDR3 has 14 amino acids. The ends were cut back, 3 bases at V and 7 bases at J, with 14 bases in the middle. Germline CDR1 and CDR2: KGHDR and SFDVKD. The CDR3 coding sequence is TGTGCCACCAGTGATCTACACGGCCCAGGGACCCAGTACTTC. Amino acids: CATSDLHGPGTQYF.

The rearrangement uses TRBV2 and TRBJ2-3, with 9 bases lining up with TRBD1. Germline trimming cut 8 bases from V and 4 bases from J; bases unmatched to any gene: 10. The CDR3 runs 15 residues. CDR1 and CDR2 (germline): SNHLY, FYNNEI. CDR3 bases: TGTGCCAGCGGGGGGGGGACAGGGATCCCAGATACGCAGTATTTT. Translated: CASGGGTGIPDTQYF.

There are many counts of this clonotype. The rearrangement uses TRBV5-1 and TRBJ1-4; a possible D gene is TRBD1 (5 bases). Trimming pared 4 bases from V and 5 bases from J, leaving 21 bases between. This CDR3 is built from 17 residues. Germline V gives CDR1 SGHRS, CDR2 YFSETQ. Here the CDR3 DNA reads TGCGCCAGCAGCAACGCCTCCATATATCCAGGGAATGAAAAACTGTTTTTT. Amino acids: CASSNASIYPGNEKLFF.

This clonotype showed up many times. The chain is built from TRBV20-1 and TRBJ2-3; 7 bases match TRBD2. V shed 7 bases, J shed 2 bases, and the junction held 15 bases outside the gene matches. CDR3 length equals 16 residues. From germline, CDR1 is DFQATT and CDR2 SNEGSKA (reference sequence). The CDR3 loop reads CSGLGGIGQNTDTQYF. In nucleotides, the CDR3 is TGCAGTGGGCTCGGGGGGATAGGTCAAAACACAGATACGCAGTATTTT.

In this sample, this clonotype turned up a few times. The genes are TRBV11-2 and TRBJ2-4; 7 nucleotides line up with TRBD1. The germline CDR1 and CDR2 sequences are SGHAT and FQNNGV. The CDR3 sequence is 16 residues long. With 5 bases clipped from V and 1 base from J, the junction kept 8 bases outside the gene matches. CDR3 sequence reads: CASSLSTGKAKNIQYF. In nucleotides, the CDR3 is TGTGCCAGCAGCCTCTCGACAGGGAAGGCCAAAAACATTCAGTACTTC.

The CDR3 DNA follows: TGTGCCACCAGTGGTCGCGCCAGCACAGATACGCAGTATTTT. As protein: CATSGRASTDTQYF. The genes are TRBV24-1 and TRBJ2-3; D is undetermined. Germline CDR1 and CDR2: KGHDR and SFDVKD. This CDR3 is built from 14 residues. V lost 5 bases and J 0 bases, leaving 8 bases between the germline ends.

Remarks on this clonotype: This may arise from a read error, as a much more abundant clone is one base away. The chain couples TRBV5-1 to TRBJ2-1; 7 positions agree with TRBD2. The germline CDR1 and CDR2 sequences are SGHRS and YFSETQ. This CDR3 comprises 15 residues. This chain's CDR3 is CASSLEAGPYNAQFF. DNA for the CDR3: TGCGCCAGCAGTCTAGAAGCGGGGCCGTACAATGCGCAGTTCTTC.

This clonotype appeared many times. The chain is built from TRBV19 and TRBJ1-1; D gene unclear. CDR1 and CDR2 from the germline V gene are LNHDA and SQIVND (reference sequence). The CDR3 length is 17 residues. V lost 5 bases to trimming and J lost 1 base, with 20 bases between them. CDR3 nucleotides: TGTGCCAGTAGTGTTTCTGGGTTCGACCGAGAGAACACTGAAGCTTTCTTT. Translation: CASSVSGFDRENTEAFF.

The chain combines TRBV2 with TRBJ1-1; D is uncertain. The CDR3 consists of 13 residues. The germline gives CDR1 SNHLY, CDR2 FYNNEI. V was clipped by 7 bases and J by 0 bases, with 9 bases between them. The CDR3 coding sequence is TGTGCCAGCATTCTAGGCCTGAACACTGAAGCTTTCTTT. Translation: CASILGLNTEAFF.

V and J are TRBV7-2 and TRBJ2-3, with D uncertain. The CDR3 spans 15 residues. In germline, CDR1 is SGHTA, CDR2 FQGNSA. V lost 0 bases to trimming and J lost 1 base, with 8 bases between them. CDR3 DNA: TGTGCCAGCAGCTTAGCATTCGACGGCACAGATACGCAGTATTTT. As protein: CASSLAFDGTDTQYF.

Points on this clonotype: A much bigger clone sits one base away, suggesting this may be a read error. V and J are TRBV2 and TRBJ2-3; 7 nucleotides line up with TRBD2. The germline V gene encodes CDR1 SNHLY and CDR2 FYNNEI. The CDR3 is 14 amino acids. In nucleotides, the CDR3 is TGTGCCAGCAGGTGGGACTACGGCACAGATACGCGGTATTTT. The encoded protein is CASRWDYGTDTRYF.

J is TRBJ2-7 and V is TRBV11-2; TRBD2 matches at 7 bases. The CDR3 is 16 residues long. Germline values: CDR1 SGHAT, CDR2 FQNNGV. After removal of 5 bases from V and 1 base from J, the junction contained 11 bases not matched to a gene. The CDR3, as DNA: TGTGCCAGCAGCGCTTCCTCGGGCGGGGGATCCTACGAGCAGTACTTC. Translated, it gives CASSASSGGGSYEQYF. Drawing the rest from reference TRBV11-2 and TRBJ2-7, the complete variable domain is EAGVAQSPRYKIIEKRQSVAFWCNPISGHATLYWYQQILGQGPKLLIQFQNNGVVDDSQLPKDRFSAERLKGVDSTLKIQPAKLEDSAVYLCASSASSGGGSYEQYFGPGTRLTVT.

In its sample, this clonotype was seen a few times. The genes are TRBV20-1 and TRBJ1-2, with D unresolved. Trimming took 3 bases from V and 4 from J, leaving 6 bases between them. The CDR3 is 11 residues long. CDR1 and CDR2 from the germline V gene are DFQATT and SNEGSKA (reference sequence). CDR3 sequence: CSASRGYGYTF. CDR3 DNA: TGCAGTGCTAGTCGCGGCTATGGCTACACCTTC.

This clonotype was counted a few times. V and J are TRBV20-1 and TRBJ2-1, with 8 nucleotides matching TRBD2. CDR3 length equals 16 residues. Germline CDR1 reads DFQATT; CDR2 reads SNEGSKA (reference sequence). The ends lost 1 base at V and 7 bases at J; junction bases unmatched: 12. The CDR3 region has the DNA TGCAGTGCTAGAGGGACGGAGGGACTAGTGGCGAATGAGCAGTTCTTC. Residues: CSARGTEGLVANEQFF.

This clonotype was picked up many times. J is TRBJ2-7 and V is TRBV6-1, with TRBD1 as a possible D gene (6 bases). CDR3 size: 11 residues. The germline CDR1 and CDR2 sequences are MNHNS and SASEGT. V was pared by 11 bases and J by 12 bases, with 20 bases between. The CDR3 region is CAVIRGEGPYF. Here the CDR3 DNA reads TGTGCCGTAATCAGGGGAGAAGGGCCGTACTTC.

This clonotype was seen at least ten times. The V and J genes are TRBV6-5 and TRBJ2-7; 9 bases are shared with TRBD2. J gave up 1 base and V 0 bases, and 4 bases lay outside the gene matches. The V gene's germline CDR1 is MNHEY and CDR2 SVGAGI. CDR3 length: 16 residues. This CDR3 reads CASSYSMAGGSYEQYF. The CDR3 nucleotides are TGTGCCAGCAGTTACTCGATGGCGGGGGGGTCCTACGAGCAGTACTTC.

In its sample, this clonotype was seen a few times. This chain connects TRBV20-1 to TRBJ1-5; D may be TRBD1 (5 bases). This CDR3 has 13 residues. Germline V gene sequence: CDR1 DFQATT, CDR2 SNEGSKA (reference sequence). V was clipped by 5 bases and J by 2 bases, with 10 bases between them. The CDR3 spells CSAGRGGNQPQHF. In DNA, the CDR3 is TGCAGTGCTGGGAGGGGTGGCAATCAGCCCCAGCATTTT.

The CDR3 loop reads CASSEGYSMNTEAFF. CDR3 sequence (DNA): TGTGCCAGCAGTGAAGGGTACAGTATGAACACTGAAGCTTTCTTT. The chain carries TRBV2 and TRBJ1-1, with D unclear. There are 15 residues in the CDR3. CDR1 and CDR2 from the germline V gene are SNHLY and FYNNEI. Deletions cut 1 base from V and 0 bases from J, with 9 bases between.

This chain uses TRBV24-1 with TRBJ2-7, with D possibly TRBD2 on 6 matching bases. Per germline, CDR1 KGHDR and CDR2 SFDVKD. The CDR3 covers 16 residues. The germline V and J ends were trimmed by 7 bases and 2 bases, with 20 bases remaining between them. CDR3 loop: CATRGLILFGAYEQYF. CDR3 coding DNA: TGTGCCACCAGAGGACTAATTTTGTTTGGGGCCTACGAGCAGTACTTC.

The rearrangement joins TRBV5-1 to TRBJ1-5; weak D call: TRBD1 (5 bases). CDR1 is SGHRS, CDR2 YFSETQ, per germline. V shed 5 bases and J shed 3 bases, with 21 bases lying between them. This CDR3 is 17 amino acids long. The CDR3 DNA reads as TGCGCCAGCAGTTTCTTCCGGGACGGTAAATTCAATCAGCCCCAGCATTTT. It translates to CASSFFRDGKFNQPQHF.

This clonotype occurred a few times. V gene TRBV15 combines with J gene TRBJ2-7; D unresolved. Deletions cut 5 bases from V and 6 bases from J, with 11 bases between. The CDR3 runs 12 residues. Germline V CDR1 and CDR2: LNHNV, YYDKDF (reference sequence). This CDR3 reads CATSRPTGEQYF. CDR3 DNA sequence: TGTGCCACCAGCCGCCCCACTGGCGAGCAGTACTTC.

Ten or more counts support this clonotype. The rearrangement uses TRBV20-1 and TRBJ2-7, with 11 nucleotides matching TRBD2. The CDR3 consists of 12 residues. The J segment lost 8 bases and the V segment lost 5 bases, leaving 5 bases of the junction unmatched. Per the germline V gene, CDR1 is DFQATT and CDR2 is SNEGSKA (reference sequence). CDR3 protein: CSAPGTSGQQYF. The DNA of the CDR3 is TGCAGTGCTCCCGGGACTAGCGGACAGCAGTACTTC.

This clonotype came up a few times. A much larger clone differs from this one at a single base, so this may be a read error. The V gene is TRBV7-3, the J gene TRBJ2-1, with D maybe TRBD2 (6 bases). The CDR3 extends over 14 amino acids. Germline CDR1 reads SGHTA; CDR2 reads FQGTGA. The CDR3 DNA reads TGTGCCAGCAGCCAAGACGTACTCAGTGGGAGGCAGTCCTTC. Its protein product is CASSQDVLSGRQSF.

This clonotype was recorded many times. The chain combines TRBV2 with TRBJ1-1; D is possibly TRBD1 (5 bases). Germline assignment: CDR1 SNHLY and CDR2 FYNNEI. The CDR3 extends over 13 amino acids. V lost 4 bases and J 4 bases, leaving 10 bases between the germline ends. This chain's CDR3 is CASSGDRITEAFF. The CDR3 coding sequence is TGTGCCAGCAGTGGTGACAGAATCACTGAAGCTTTCTTT.

The V call is TRBV6-9, the J call TRBJ2-1, with 7 bases aligning to TRBD2. Germline lookup yields CDR1 MNHGY and CDR2 SVAAGI. The CDR3 consists of 17 residues. After removal of 7 bases from V and 9 bases from J, the junction contained 21 bases not matched to a gene. CDR3 loop: CASIVGMSAGKFGEQFF. The CDR3 coding sequence is TGTGCCAGCATTGTTGGAATGTCAGCGGGGAAGTTCGGTGAGCAGTTCTTC.

The V and J genes are TRBV19 and TRBJ2-1, with 9 bases identical to TRBD1. Unmatched junction bases numbered 16, after V lost 1 base and J lost 12 bases. Germline values: CDR1 LNHDA, CDR2 SQIVND (reference sequence). The CDR3 totals 17 residues. The CDR3 sequence: CASSIATGGTSYNRQFF. The CDR3 nucleotides are TGTGCCAGTAGTATAGCGACAGGGGGAACCTCCTACAATCGGCAGTTCTTC.

Ten or more counts support this clonotype. J is TRBJ1-6 and V is TRBV6-5; TRBD1 is a possible D gene (6 bases). The V end was cut by 0 bases, the J end by 8 bases, with 14 bases between. CDR3 size: 16 residues. Germline CDR1 MNHEY, CDR2 SVGAGI. The CDR3 is CASSYSTGATHSPLHF. CDR3 nucleotides: TGTGCCAGCAGTTACTCGACAGGTGCAACCCATTCACCCCTCCACTTT.